The text below deals with one TCR beta chain. There is no known antigen for this receptor. It has no much larger one-base neighbor in the sample; base qualities were not kept. This sample stems from a study of graft-versus-host responses after intestinal transplantation (dated by TCRdb to the early 2020s). General notes on the study: Multivisceral, liver-intestinal, or isolated intestinal transplants were received by the recipients. Rather than going through the commercial service, samples from a few later patients were sequenced in-house on an Illumina MiSeq and processed with MiXCR. Donor T cell macrochimerism was defined as a peak of at least 4% donor T cells among recipient peripheral blood mononuclear cells. A cohort of roughly 25 intestinal transplant recipients, including one retransplant, was enrolled, and a few patients lacking pretransplant specimens were excluded. Bulk TCR-beta CDR3 sequencing was used to track graft-versus-host and host-versus-graft alloreactive T cell clones in the graft, circulation and bone marrow after intestinal transplantation. Every recipient was given anti-thymocyte globulin induction, then maintenance tacrolimus and steroids for roughly three years. Alloreactive clones were identified by sequencing pre-transplant mixed lymphocyte reaction products and comparing them with unstimulated pre-transplant donor and recipient T cells.

The sample's time point label, in plain terms: cells obtained before transplantation from donor or recipient. CD3+CD4+ and CD3+CD8+ populations were FACS-sorted from unstimulated pre-transplant donor and recipient cells taken from spleen or lymph nodes. The library was generated by the immunoSEQ multiplex PCR assay. For most patients, genomic DNA was isolated using the Qiagen DNeasy Blood and Tissue Kit and was shipped frozen to Adaptive Biotechnologies for TCR sequencing. High-throughput TCR-beta CDR3 sequencing of genomic DNA from most patients was performed by Adaptive Biotechnologies. The original pipeline was this. Adaptive's ImmunoSEQ software supplied the TCR sequencing data for 15 to 20 patients, while MiXCR and VDJtools were used to process a few other patients. CD4 versus CD8 sorting errors were corrected by removing sequences found in both subsets at a frequency ratio below 5:1. CDR3 nucleotide sequences shared between donor and recipient were removed because the origin of such sequences could not be assigned. At least 2-fold expansion over unstimulated cells and a minimum CFSE-low frequency of 0.002% (template counts) or 0.001% (read counts) were required for clones to be classified as alloreactive. Clones were considered mappable if detected in sequenced pre-transplant spleen, lymph node, or MLR CFSE-low populations of the donor or recipient. The cumulative frequency of alloreactive clones was calculated as a percentage of all sequences, weighted by copy number. Entries here come from immuneACCESS through TCRdb and include only in-frame sequences with V and J called. Some clones fail to appear in such tables; in the studies checked, an unresolved V gene covers under half of the shortfall, and the cause of the remainder is unknown. That table is the source of V, J and clone size, and D and trimming were worked out from the DNA. The sample has over 80,000 clones on record, under 95% of them singletons. The ten largest account for around 0.38% of the sample.

What the work shows at the level of the full study, not this receptor alone: Conclusions were limited by the relatively low number and heterogeneity of intestinal transplant patients. Early after transplant, peak levels of circulating GvH clones were found to be associated with declines in HvG clones. GvH clones were detected in recipient bone marrow, and some appeared earlier in ileal mucosa or blood, consistent with an intestinal mucosal origin. High GvH to HvG T cell clonal ratios were observed in the allografts of patients with donor T cell macrochimerism.

Trimming at the junction amounts to 1 base on V and 10 bases on J, and the germline ends lie 17 bases apart. The cysteine opens and the phenylalanine closes a CDR3 of 16 amino acids. CDR3 DNA is the only sequence kept; it has 48 bases, read in frame from the first base. For CDR1 and CDR2, the germline V gene lists MGHRA and YSYEKL. Rearrangement joined TRBV4-1 to TRBJ1-6; matching of 5 bases hints at TRBD1 as the D gene. This clonotype originated in a human donor who was the organ donor for an intestinal transplant. The material sequenced was unstimulated CD8+ T cells sorted from spleen or lymph node cells, taken before transplant. The nucleotide sequence reads as follows: TGCGCCAGCAGCCAAGGCCCAGGGAGGGGAGGGTCACCCCTCCACTTT. It is translated as CASSQGPGRGGSPLHF.